These T cell receptor beta chains were read from a single sample in a study of CD8+CD57+ T cells in acquired aplastic anemia. TCRdb used MiXCR to reprocess the reads, holding one entry per CDR3 protein. The sample lists about 210,000 distinct CDR3 sequences; approximately 35% were seen once. Sequenced sample: sorted CD4+, CD8+, or CD8+CD57+ T cells (not recorded which) from PBMCs. Source of these receptors: a human donor in good health, serving as a control. The CDR3 runs from the conserved cysteine through the conserved F or W. The D gene is left open where the match is weak. Clone size is not always given. Where it is, it says once, few, many or a class for expanded clones.

d_gene	abundance	v_gene	j_gene	CDR3aa	CDR3nt
TRBD1	NA	TRBV2	TRBJ2-7	CASSAGTGYLYEQYF	TGTGCCAGCAGTGCAGGGACAGGGTACCTCTACGAGCAGTACTTC
NA	many	TRBV20-1	TRBJ2-7	CSSTGTTYEQYF	TGCAGTTCGACCGGGACAACCTACGAGCAGTACTTC
NA	NA	TRBV29-1	TRBJ1-2	CSGGSLNGYTF	TGCAGCGGGGGGAGTTTGAATGGCTACACCTTC
TRBD1	NA	TRBV7-2	TRBJ2-5	CASSSGGSETQYF	TGTGCCAGCAGCTCAGGGGGAAGCGAGACCCAGTACTTC
NA	many	TRBV20-1	TRBJ2-3	CSASGGTTDTQYF	TGCAGTGCTAGCGGCGGGACCACAGATACGCAGTATTTT
TRBD2	NA	TRBV10-1	TRBJ2-3	CVSSRPGGGTDTQYF	TGCGTCAGCAGTAGGCCGGGAGGCGGAACAGATACGCAGTATTTT
NA	NA	TRBV24-1	TRBJ2-5	CATSDRGAETQYF	TGTGCCACCAGTGACCGAGGGGCCGAGACCCAGTACTTC
NA	NA	TRBV19	TRBJ2-5	CASSIVWAYQETQYF	TGTGCCAGTAGTATAGTCTGGGCGTACCAAGAGACCCAGTACTTC
TRBD1	few	TRBV4-1	TRBJ1-1	CASSHDRGWKTEAFF	TGCGCCAGCAGCCACGACAGGGGGTGGAAAACTGAAGCTTTCTTT
NA	NA	TRBV25-1	TRBJ1-3	CASSMGGGFLSSGDTIYF	TGTGCCAGCAGTATGGGAGGCGGATTCCTCAGCTCTGGAGACACCATATATTTT
NA	NA	TRBV15	TRBJ1-1	CATSRDWGGNTEAFF	TGTGCCACCAGCAGAGATTGGGGGGGGAACACTGAAGCTTTCTTT
NA	many	TRBV29-1	TRBJ1-2	CSVERGSNYGYTF	TGCAGCGTTGAAAGGGGATCTAACTATGGCTACACCTTC
TRBD1	many	TRBV7-9	TRBJ1-4	CASSFRPGGEKLFF	TGTGCCAGCAGCTTTCGGCCAGGGGGAGAAAAACTGTTTTTT
TRBD1	NA	TRBV25-1	TRBJ2-1	CASRDRGPTSYNGQSF	TGTGCCAGCAGGGACAGGGGCCCTACCTCCTACAATGGGCAGTCCTTC
NA	many	TRBV5-5	TRBJ2-3	CASSSGRESTDTQYF	TGTGCCAGCAGTAGTGGACGGGAAAGCACAGATACGCAGTATTTT
NA	NA	TRBV15	TRBJ2-1	CATSSPSLSSEQFF	TGTGCCACCAGCAGCCCGTCCCTTTCTAGTGAGCAGTTCTTC
TRBD1	NA	TRBV24-1	TRBJ2-2	CATSDRDSANTGELFF	TGTGCCACCAGTGACAGGGACAGTGCGAACACCGGGGAGCTGTTTTTT
NA	NA	TRBV9	TRBJ2-1	CASSLLSGSSYNEQFF	TGTGCCAGCAGCTTGTTGTCAGGGAGCTCCTACAATGAGCAGTTCTTC
NA	many	TRBV5-6	TRBJ1-6	CASSLLGLPLHF	TGTGCCAGCAGCCTCCTAGGGCTACCCCTCCACTTT
TRBD1	many	TRBV19	TRBJ1-1	CASDQQGPSGQAFF	TGTGCCAGTGACCAACAGGGGCCTTCGGGACAAGCTTTCTTT
TRBD2	many	TRBV11-2	TRBJ2-7	CASSSPTSGYEQYF	TGTGCCAGCAGCTCCCCGACTAGCGGATACGAGCAGTACTTC
NA	NA	TRBV10-3	TRBJ2-5	CAISGVGETQYF	TGTGCCATCAGTGGGGTAGGGGAGACCCAGTACTTC
TRBD1	few	TRBV20-1	TRBJ2-5	CSARPANQDRVQETQYF	TGCAGTGCTAGACCCGCAAACCAGGACAGGGTACAAGAGACCCAGTACTTC
NA	many	TRBV29-1	TRBJ2-6	CSVEGYGANVLTF	TGCAGCGTTGAAGGGTATGGGGCCAACGTCCTGACTTTC
TRBD1	NA	TRBV25-1	TRBJ2-1	CASSGGQGAYNEQFF	TGTGCCAGCAGTGGCGGACAGGGGGCCTACAATGAGCAGTTCTTC
TRBD2	NA	TRBV11-2	TRBJ2-5	CASTIAGDQETQYF	TGTGCCAGCACCATAGCGGGGGACCAAGAGACCCAGTACTTC
TRBD1	many	TRBV7-2	TRBJ1-6	CASRQTGGDSPLHF	TGTGCCAGCAGACAAACAGGGGGCGATTCACCCCTCCACTTT
TRBD1	many	TRBV10-3	TRBJ2-1	CAIKPTGGVSNEQFF	TGTGCCATCAAGCCTACAGGGGGAGTTTCCAATGAGCAGTTCTTC
NA	NA	TRBV6-1	TRBJ1-3	CASQGSGNTIYF	TGTGCCAGTCAGGGTTCTGGAAACACCATATATTTT
NA	many	TRBV15	TRBJ2-7	CATSGRLSYEQYF	TGTGCCACCAGCGGAAGACTCAGCTACGAGCAGTACTTC
TRBD2	few	TRBV7-9	TRBJ2-1	CASSLVSTSGTSYNEQFF	TGTGCCAGCAGCTTAGTGTCGACTAGCGGGACATCCTACAATGAGCAGTTCTTC
NA	NA	TRBV10-1	TRBJ1-1	CASSRDLGTEAFF	TGCGCCAGCAGCCGGGACCTAGGTACTGAAGCTTTCTTT
NA	NA	TRBV7-4	TRBJ1-4	CASSQPGREKLFF	TGTGCCAGCAGCCAACCGGGCCGCGAAAAACTGTTTTTT
NA	few	TRBV5-1	TRBJ1-4	CASSLARGGSSALFF	TGCGCCAGCAGCTTGGCCCGTGGGGGTAGTTCCGCACTGTTTTTT
TRBD1	few	TRBV5-1	TRBJ1-5	CASSPGTGTNQPQHF	TGCGCCAGCAGCCCCGGGACAGGGACCAATCAGCCCCAGCATTTT
NA	many	TRBV20-1	TRBJ2-7	CSARISPYSYEQYF	TGCAGTGCTAGAATTTCTCCATACTCCTACGAGCAGTACTTC
NA	many	TRBV20-1	TRBJ1-2	CSALRTGNYGYTF	TGCAGTGCTCTCCGAACTGGGAACTATGGCTACACCTTC
NA	NA	TRBV9	TRBJ1-3	CACSAEGRYSGNAIYF	TGTGCCTGCAGCGCAGAGGGACGGTACTCTGGAAACGCCATATATTTT
NA	NA	TRBV11-2	TRBJ1-5	CASSLEPGSGNQPQHF	TGTGCCAGCAGCTTAGAGCCAGGGTCGGGCAATCAGCCCCAGCATTTT
TRBD1	NA	TRBV30	TRBJ1-1	CAWILKGANTEAFF	TGTGCCTGGATTCTGAAGGGGGCGAACACTGAAGCTTTCTTT
TRBD1	few	TRBV11-3	TRBJ2-7	CASNLKGQGAGYEQYF	TGTGCCAGCAACCTAAAGGGACAGGGGGCCGGGTACGAGCAGTACTTC
TRBD2	NA	TRBV25-1	TRBJ2-3	CAGLAGSTDTQYF	TGTGCAGGACTAGCGGGGAGCACAGATACGCAGTATTTT
NA	many	TRBV4-1	TRBJ1-2	CASSQDLPQGRGYTF	TGCGCCAGCAGCCAAGATCTACCGCAGGGCCGGGGCTACACCTTC